Below, 17 T cell receptor beta chains from the same sample are listed, as sequenced in a study of cytomegalovirus exposure and HLA in healthy donors. The study ran its PCR with 60 Vbeta and 13 Jbeta primers. Sequenced by immunoSEQ multiplex PCR; TCRdb stores in-frame clones only, minus some. Of 150,000 to 200,000 clones in the sample, approximately 79% are singletons; the top ten hold nearly 6.5%. The sequenced sample was PBMCs. Receptor source: a man between 35 and 55 years old in good health and CMV-seropositive.

The chain has TRBV7-2 and TRBJ1-5; D ambiguous. Germline V CDR1 and CDR2: SGHTA, FQGNSA. The CDR3 is made up of 14 amino acids. V was cut by 1 base and J by 2 bases, with 6 bases left in between. CDR3 nucleotides: TGTGCCAGCAGCTTAGTTGAGGGCAATCAGCCCCAGCATTTT. This codes for CASSLVEGNQPQHF.

The chain couples TRBV5-1 to TRBJ2-3; TRBD2 agrees at 7 bases. J lost 3 bases, V lost 4 bases, and 5 bases had no gene match. CDR3 length equals 14 residues. CDR1 and CDR2 (germline): SGHRS, YFSETQ. The CDR3 sequence: CASSGGRWTDTQYF. The CDR3 DNA is TGCGCCAGCAGCGGCGGGAGATGGACAGATACGCAGTATTTT. Variable domain in full (rest from reference TRBV5-1 and TRBJ2-3): KAGVTQTPRYLIKTRGQQVTLSCSPISGHRSVSWYQQTPGQGLQFLFEYFSETQRNKGNFPGRFSGRQFSNSRSEMNVSTLELGDSALYLCASSGGRWTDTQYFGPGTRLTVL.

This rearrangement joins TRBV5-4 to TRBJ1-1; the D gene is possibly TRBD1 (5 bases). V was clipped by 1 base and J by 6 bases, with 16 bases between them. CDR1 is SGHNT and CDR2 is YYREEE in the germline V gene (reference sequence). The CDR3 is 15 residues long. CDR3 loop: CASSLPPQGTAEAFF. CDR3 DNA: TGTGCCAGCAGCTTGCCCCCCCAGGGTACCGCTGAAGCTTTCTTT.

In this sample, this clone turned up once. This chain connects TRBV18 to TRBJ1-2; D is unclear. V lost 1 base, J lost 4 bases, and 13 bases lay in between. The CDR3 has 15 amino acids. Germline lookup yields CDR1 KGHSH and CDR2 LQKENI. This CDR3 is CASSPRPGDTYGYTF. CDR3 nucleotides: TGTGCCAGCTCACCACGCCCAGGCGATACCTATGGCTACACCTTC. The variable domain in full, completed from reference TRBV18 and TRBJ1-2, reads NAGVMQNPRHLVRRRGQEARLRCSPMKGHSHVYWYRQLPEEGLKFMVYLQKENIIDESGMPKERFSAEFPKEGPSILRIQQVVRGDSAAYFCASSPRPGDTYGYTFGSGTRLTVV.

V and J are TRBV5-6 and TRBJ2-7; 7 bases match TRBD1. CDR1 is SGHDT and CDR2 is YYEEEE in the germline V gene. The CDR3 loop spans 14 amino acids. V trimming: 3 bases; J trimming: 5 bases; junction bases outside the gene matches: 8. CDR3 sequence reads: CASSSLTGSNEQYF. DNA for the CDR3: TGTGCCAGCAGCTCCCTGACAGGGAGTAACGAGCAGTACTTC.

The chain uses TRBV10-3 and TRBJ2-5, with TRBD1 identical over 9 bases. Germline-derived CDR1 and CDR2 are ENHRY and SYGVKD. CDR3 length equals 16 residues. The V segment lost 4 bases and the J segment 0 bases; nucleotides outside the gene matches: 6. For the CDR3, the DNA is TGTGCCATCAGTGCGGCCGGGACAGGGCACCAAGAGACCCAGTACTTC. Translated, it gives CAISAAGTGHQETQYF.

J is TRBJ2-1 and V is TRBV12-5, with D tentatively TRBD2 (5 bases). CDR1 is LGHNT, CDR2 FRNRAP, per germline. The length of the CDR3 is 15 residues. Trimming cost V 4 bases and J 8 bases, with 18 bases left between them. The DNA of the CDR3 is TGTGCTAGTGGTTGGATACTAGTCGAGATTGATGAGCAGTTCTTC. Its protein is CASGWILVEIDEQFF.

The chain uses TRBV10-3 and TRBJ2-5; D perhaps matches TRBD2 (5 bases). The germline gives CDR1 ENHRY, CDR2 SYGVKD. The CDR3 is 13 residues long. V lost 2 bases and J 5 bases, leaving 9 bases between the germline ends. The CDR3 sequence: CAISERDTETQYF. As DNA, the CDR3 is TGTGCCATCAGTGAGCGGGATACGGAGACCCAGTACTTC.

The chain recombines TRBV28 with TRBJ2-1, with TRBD2 identical over 10 bases. The CDR3 covers 14 residues. Germline V gene data show CDR1 as MDHEN and CDR2 as SYDVKM. The V gene end was trimmed by 5 bases and the J gene end by 10 bases; junction bases not matched to a gene: 8. The CDR3 DNA reads as TGTGCCAGCAGTGCAGCGGGAGGGCTCGACGAGCAGTTCTTC. Translated: CASSAAGGLDEQFF.

This clone has more than one count but fewer than ten. This chain links TRBV13 with TRBJ2-4; weak D call: TRBD1 (7 bases). The CDR3 extends over 15 amino acids. Germline CDR1 is PRHDT and CDR2 is FYEKMQ (reference sequence). The V end lost 5 bases, the J end lost 6 bases, and 17 bases lay between the germline ends. The CDR3 DNA sequence: TGTGCCAGCAGCCCTTCGGACAGGAGGGGAAACATTCAGTACTTC. It encodes CASSPSDRRGNIQYF.

The chain joins TRBV7-2 to TRBJ1-1; a possible D gene is TRBD1 (5 bases). Looked up from germline, CDR1 is SGHTA and CDR2 is FQGNSA. Between the trimmed V and J ends, which lost 5 bases and 0 bases, there was a span of 10 bases. The CDR3 runs to 14 residues. CDR3 in amino acids: CASSPGMMNTEAFF. The CDR3 DNA follows: TGTGCCAGCAGCCCAGGGATGATGAACACTGAAGCTTTCTTT.

As DNA, the CDR3 is TGTGCCAGCAGTGCCGCAGGGACACTACTCTACGAGCAGTACTTC. Residues: CASSAAGTLLYEQYF. The V gene is TRBV27, the J gene TRBJ2-7, with D tentatively TRBD1 (6 bases). Trimming removed 5 bases from V and 3 bases from J, with 17 bases in between. The CDR3 extends over 15 amino acids. Germline CDR1 and CDR2: MNHEY and SMNVEV (reference sequence).

Details on this clone: The junction shows a germline mismatch at one end, possibly a read error. This chain connects TRBV5-1 to TRBJ2-6; perhaps TRBD1 as D (5 bases). The CDR3 has 15 residues. Germline V gene data show CDR1 as SGHRS and CDR2 as YFSETQ. For the CDR3, the DNA is TGCGCCAGCAGCTTAGGTTACTCTGGGGCCAACGGCCTGACTTTC. This codes for CASSLGYSGANGLTF. The full variable domain, rest sourced from reference TRBV5-1 and TRBJ2-6, is KAGVTQTPRYLIKTRGQQVTLSCSPISGHRSVSWYQQTPGQGLQFLFEYFSETQRNKGNFPGRFSGRQFSNSRSEMNVSTLELGDSALYLCASSLGYSGANGLTFGAGSRLTVL.

This clone was picked up a small number of times. The V call is TRBV13, the J call TRBJ2-7, with 9 bases matching TRBD2. Losses at the gene ends were 4 bases for V and 3 bases for J; bases not matched to a gene: 10. Germline assignment: CDR1 PRHDT and CDR2 FYEKMQ (reference sequence). The CDR3 length is 16 residues. As DNA, the CDR3 is TGTGCCAGCAGCTGGAGAGGGGCTAGCGGGATCTACGAGCAGTACTTC. Its translation is CASSWRGASGIYEQYF.

The rearrangement uses TRBV28 and TRBJ1-5; TRBD1 might be the D (6 bases). Germline V gene data show CDR1 as MDHEN and CDR2 as SYDVKM. V dropped 8 bases and J dropped 5 bases, with 13 bases sitting between them. CDR3 length: 13 amino acids. CDR3 sequence: CASAGTYDQPQHF. As DNA, the CDR3 is TGTGCCAGCGCCGGGACATATGATCAGCCCCAGCATTTT.

Turning to this clone: This same CDR3 is encoded by further DNA sequences in the sample. The V gene is TRBV28, the J gene TRBJ2-7; TRBD1 is a possible D gene (5 bases). Germline CDR1 and CDR2: MDHEN and SYDVKM. The CDR3 extends over 13 amino acids. V was cut by 1 base and J by 3 bases, with 7 bases left in between. CDR3 DNA: TGTGCCAGCAGTTTATCCGACAGCTACGAGCAGTACTTC. Protein product: CASSLSDSYEQYF.

V usage is TRBV9 and J usage is TRBJ2-6, with D possibly being TRBD1 (7 bases). This CDR3 comprises 17 residues. V was clipped by 4 bases and J by 0 bases, with 14 bases between them. Per germline, CDR1 SGDLS and CDR2 YYNGEE. The CDR3 loop is CASSLPGGYSGANVLTF. In DNA form, the CDR3 reads TGTGCCAGCAGCCTCCCAGGGGGGTACTCTGGGGCCAACGTCCTGACTTTC.